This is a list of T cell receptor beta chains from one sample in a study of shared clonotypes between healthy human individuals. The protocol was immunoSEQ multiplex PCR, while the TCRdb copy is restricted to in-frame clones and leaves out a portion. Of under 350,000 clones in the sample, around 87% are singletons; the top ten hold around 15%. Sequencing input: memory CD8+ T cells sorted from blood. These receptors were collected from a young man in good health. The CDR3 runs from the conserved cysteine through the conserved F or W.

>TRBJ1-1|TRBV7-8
CASSTRTGGSTEAFF
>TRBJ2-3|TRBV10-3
CAISGREGHPDTQYF
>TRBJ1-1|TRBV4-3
CASSQRRTAEAFF
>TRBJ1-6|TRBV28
CASSSGTGGPYNSPLHF
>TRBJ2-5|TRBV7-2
CASSEGMGETQYF
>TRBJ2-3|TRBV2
CASSSGTGFDTQYF
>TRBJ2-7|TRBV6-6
CASRHLDSTSYEQYF
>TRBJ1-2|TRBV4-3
CASSQVYGGSKRDGYTF
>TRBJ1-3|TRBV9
CASSLGTIVSGNTIYF
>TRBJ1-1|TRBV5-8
CASSLTSLNTEAFF
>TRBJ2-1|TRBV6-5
CASRGTGAGEQFF
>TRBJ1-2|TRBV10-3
CAISDSPGRVRGYTF
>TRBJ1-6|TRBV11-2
CASSLDPVQGLLVYNSPLHF
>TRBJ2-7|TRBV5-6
CASSPGLAGGYEQYF
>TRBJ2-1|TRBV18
CASSPASAYNEQFF
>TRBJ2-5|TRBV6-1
CASSEGVRETQYF
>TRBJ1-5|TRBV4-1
CASSEGLLNQPQHF
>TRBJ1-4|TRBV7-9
CASSLSGEKLFF
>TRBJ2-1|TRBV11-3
CASSTSRDRTEQFF
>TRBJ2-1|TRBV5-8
CASSLGSGLNNEQFF
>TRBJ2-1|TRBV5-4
CASSIFLLDRTQFF
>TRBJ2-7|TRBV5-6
CASSLAGTGDEQYF
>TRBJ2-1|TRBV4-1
CASSHLLQGAVNNEQFF
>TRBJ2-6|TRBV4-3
CASSQDSSSGANVLTF
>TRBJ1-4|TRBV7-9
CASSLRRGNEKLFF
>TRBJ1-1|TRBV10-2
CASSESSGDFGTEAFF
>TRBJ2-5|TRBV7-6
CASSLEWAGAQETQYF
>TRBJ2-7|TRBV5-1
CASSLGGGMDEQYF
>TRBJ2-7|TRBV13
CASSPGRLYEQYF
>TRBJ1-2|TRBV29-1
CSEKGPGDYGYTF
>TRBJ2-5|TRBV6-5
CASSYIAEYQETQYF
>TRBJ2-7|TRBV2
CASSVGYEQYF
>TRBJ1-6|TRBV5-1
CASSSNRAPNSPLHF
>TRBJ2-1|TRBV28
CASSLGQVSNEQFF
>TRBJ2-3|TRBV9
CASSAQGSVYTDTQYF
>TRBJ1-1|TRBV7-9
CASSPQGTEAFF
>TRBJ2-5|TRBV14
CASSQEGLMGETQYF
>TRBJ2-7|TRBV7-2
CASSSGLVTYEQYF
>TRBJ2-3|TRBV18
CASSHDRMGTDTQYF
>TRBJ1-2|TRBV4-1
CASSQEGPQPYGYTF
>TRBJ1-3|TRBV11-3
CASSPDGNSGNTIYF